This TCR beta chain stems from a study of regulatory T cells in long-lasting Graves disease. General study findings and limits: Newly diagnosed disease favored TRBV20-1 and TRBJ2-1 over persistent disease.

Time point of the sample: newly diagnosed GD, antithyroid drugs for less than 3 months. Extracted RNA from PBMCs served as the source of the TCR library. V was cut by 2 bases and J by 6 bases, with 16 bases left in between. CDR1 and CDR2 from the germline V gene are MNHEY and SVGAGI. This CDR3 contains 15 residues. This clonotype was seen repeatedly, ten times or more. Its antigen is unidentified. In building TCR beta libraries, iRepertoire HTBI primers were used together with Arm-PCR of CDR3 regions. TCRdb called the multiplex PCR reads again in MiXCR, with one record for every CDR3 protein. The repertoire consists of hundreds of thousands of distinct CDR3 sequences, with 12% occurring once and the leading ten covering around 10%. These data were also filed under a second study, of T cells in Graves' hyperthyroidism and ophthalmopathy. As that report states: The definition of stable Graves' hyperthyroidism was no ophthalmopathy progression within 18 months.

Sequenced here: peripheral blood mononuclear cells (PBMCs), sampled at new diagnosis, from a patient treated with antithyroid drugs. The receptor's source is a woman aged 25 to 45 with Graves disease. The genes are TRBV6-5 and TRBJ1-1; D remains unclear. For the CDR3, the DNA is TGTGCCAGCAGTTACCGATCTCGTCCCGAGTCTGAAGCTTTCTTT. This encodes CASSYRSRPESEAFF.